A selection of T cell receptor beta chains follows, all from one sample in a study of blood T cell repertoires in COVID-19. Assay: immunoSEQ multiplex PCR; the TCRdb copy retains only in-frame clones and omits some. The sample carries under 70,000 clones, 70% to 85% recorded once. The sample taken for sequencing was peripheral blood. The source is a woman older than 75 with active or convalescent COVID-19. Each CDR3 is given with its conserved first and last residue. The D gene is left open where the match is weak. Size is omitted from some rows. Given values are once, few, many or a class for expanded clones.

clone_size | d_call | j_call | v_call | cdr3_aa | cdr3_nt
NA | TRBD2 | TRBJ2-5 | TRBV2 | CASSHPTSGGPVGETQYF | TGTGCCAGCAGTCACCCAACTAGCGGGGGGCCCGTGGGTGAGACCCAGTACTTC
once | NA | TRBJ2-7 | TRBV5-6 | CASSLWVGSYEQYF | TGTGCCAGCAGCTTGTGGGTCGGGAGCTACGAGCAGTACTTC
NA | NA | TRBJ1-4 | TRBV6-6 | CASSLGQNEKLFF | TGTGCCAGCAGTCTGGGGCAGAACGAAAAACTGTTTTTT
NA | NA | TRBJ1-4 | TRBV5-1 | CASSFSSNEKLFF | TGCGCCAGCAGCTTCTCCTCTAATGAAAAACTGTTTTTT
NA | TRBD1 | TRBJ1-2 | TRBV7-8 | CASSLGWQGAGGYGYTF | TGTGCCAGCAGCTTAGGTTGGCAGGGGGCCGGGGGCTATGGCTACACCTTC
NA | TRBD1 | TRBJ1-2 | TRBV5-4 | CASSQTGTGVGYTF | TGTGCCAGCAGCCAGACCGGGACAGGGGTTGGCTACACCTTC
once | TRBD1 | TRBJ1-3 | TRBV7-6 | CASSFSQGASGNTIYF | TGTGCCAGCAGCTTTTCTCAGGGGGCGTCTGGAAACACCATATATTTT
NA | TRBD1 | TRBJ1-5 | TRBV19 | CASTQLRGQGTVNQPQHF | TGTGCCAGTACCCAGCTAAGGGGACAGGGGACGGTCAATCAGCCCCAGCATTTT
few | NA | TRBJ1-1 | TRBV11-2 | CASSLVPGGTEAFF | TGTGCCAGCAGCTTAGTCCCGGGGGGTACTGAAGCTTTCTTT
NA | NA | TRBJ1-1 | TRBV19 | CASSPRRGAAFF | TGTGCCAGTAGCCCTCGCCGGGGGGCCGCTTTCTTT
once | NA | TRBJ1-1 | TRBV5-1 | CASSFSDQGTEAFF | TGCGCCAGCAGCTTCTCGGACCAGGGCACTGAAGCTTTCTTT
NA | TRBD1 | TRBJ1-5 | TRBV27 | CASSSSGGWQPQHF | TGTGCCAGCAGTTCGTCAGGGGGCTGGCAGCCCCAGCATTTT
many | NA | TRBJ2-2 | TRBV5-1 | CASSLAPANTGELFF | TGCGCCAGCAGCTTGGCCCCCGCGAACACCGGGGAGCTGTTTTTT
NA | NA | TRBJ2-5 | TRBV10-3 | CATGETQETQYF | TGTGCCACCGGGGAGACCCAAGAGACCCAGTACTTC
NA | TRBD1 | TRBJ1-6 | TRBV6-5 | CASSLEGTGNSPLHF | TGTGCCAGCAGCCTAGAAGGGACAGGGAATTCACCCCTCCACTTT
NA | TRBD1 | TRBJ1-2 | TRBV6-5 | CASSLGQGETF | TGTGCCAGCAGCCTTGGACAGGGGGAAACCTTC
NA | TRBD2 | TRBJ2-3 | TRBV4-1 | CASSWRLAGDTDTQYF | TGCGCCAGCAGCTGGCGACTAGCGGGGGACACAGATACGCAGTATTTT
NA | TRBD1 | TRBJ1-1 | TRBV6-5 | CASSYWGRQGGTEAFF | TGTGCCAGCAGTTACTGGGGCCGACAGGGAGGTACTGAAGCTTTCTTT
NA | TRBD1 | TRBJ2-7 | TRBV5-1 | CASSLVGDRVNEQYF | TGCGCCAGCAGCTTGGTAGGGGACAGGGTTAACGAGCAGTACTTC
NA | NA | TRBJ1-1 | TRBV5-5 | CASSREGEAFF | TGTGCCAGCAGCCGGGAGGGGGAAGCTTTCTTT
NA | NA | TRBJ2-7 | TRBV6-1 | CASSPTANNYEQYF | TGTGCCAGCAGTCCGACAGCTAATAACTACGAGCAGTACTTC
NA | NA | TRBJ1-1 | TRBV2 | CASSVSQAITEAFF | TGTGCCAGCAGTGTGTCTCAGGCAATCACTGAAGCTTTCTTT
few | TRBD1 | TRBJ1-2 | TRBV10-2 | CASSGQGYYGYTF | TGCGCCAGCAGTGGACAGGGCTACTATGGCTACACCTTC
NA | NA | TRBJ2-3 | TRBV5-1 | CASSLGTGTDTQYF | TGCGCCAGCAGCTTGGGGACTGGCACAGATACGCAGTATTTT
NA | TRBD1 | TRBJ2-2 | TRBV27 | CASSQSGTGGSGELFF | TGTGCCAGCAGTCAGTCCGGGACAGGGGGATCCGGGGAGCTGTTTTTT
NA | TRBD1 | TRBJ1-1 | TRBV6-5 | CASRKQPTGGTEAFF | TGTGCCAGCAGAAAACAACCGACAGGGGGCACTGAAGCTTTCTTT
NA | NA | TRBJ2-1 | TRBV6-5 | CASSSTGSDNEQFF | TGTGCCAGCAGTTCAACAGGGTCAGACAATGAGCAGTTCTTC
NA | TRBD1 | TRBJ1-2 | TRBV28 | CASRTAGTVNYGYTF | TGTGCCAGCAGAACCGCCGGGACAGTAAACTATGGCTACACCTTC
NA | TRBD1 | TRBJ2-5 | TRBV7-9 | CASSDGQGVGETQYF | TGTGCCAGCAGCGATGGACAGGGGGTTGGAGAGACCCAGTACTTC
NA | NA | TRBJ1-1 | TRBV5-1 | CASSLIDPGVMGMNTEAFF | TGCGCCAGCAGCCTAATTGACCCAGGGGTAATGGGGATGAACACTGAAGCTTTCTTT
NA | TRBD1 | TRBJ1-1 | TRBV5-1 | CASRRAGGTENTEAFF | TGCGCCAGCAGACGAGCAGGGGGCACGGAGAACACTGAAGCTTTCTTT
NA | NA | TRBJ1-1 | TRBV19 | CASSIDEDWEGTEAFF | TGTGCCAGTAGTATAGATGAGGACTGGGAGGGGACTGAAGCTTTCTTT
few | TRBD1 | TRBJ1-4 | TRBV5-1 | CASSFEGALANEKLFF | TGCGCCAGCAGCTTCGAGGGGGCCCTAGCTAATGAAAAACTGTTTTTT
NA | TRBD1 | TRBJ1-5 | TRBV19 | CASNAGTGNNQPQHF | TGTGCCAGTAACGCCGGGACAGGGAACAATCAGCCCCAGCATTTT
once | TRBD1 | TRBJ2-6 | TRBV14 | CASSPNVPGQISGANVLTF | TGTGCCAGCAGCCCAAACGTACCGGGACAGATCTCTGGGGCCAACGTCCTGACTTTC
NA | NA | TRBJ1-3 | TRBV25-1 | CASSELDGRTGNTIYF | TGTGCCAGCAGTGAATTAGACGGGAGGACTGGAAACACCATATATTTT
NA | NA | TRBJ2-2 | TRBV7-7 | CASSLGTASSAGELFF | TGTGCTAGCAGCTTAGGTACGGCTAGCTCCGCCGGGGAGCTGTTTTTT
NA | NA | TRBJ1-5 | TRBV6-2/TRBV6-3 | CASSYGGNSNQPQHF | TGTGCCAGCAGTTACGGGGGGAATAGCAATCAGCCCCAGCATTTT
NA | TRBD1 | TRBJ2-7 | TRBV5-6 | CASSFLPGQVTSYEQYF | TGTGCCAGCAGCTTCCTTCCGGGACAGGTAACCTCCTACGAGCAGTACTTC
NA | TRBD1 | TRBJ1-2 | TRBV3-1/TRBV3-2 | CASSQEGGLGQYGYTF | TGTGCCAGCAGCCAAGAGGGTGGGTTGGGACAGTATGGCTACACCTTC
NA | NA | TRBJ1-2 | TRBV5-4 | CASSFGQNYGYTF | TGTGCCAGCAGCTTTGGGCAGAACTATGGCTACACCTTC
NA | NA | TRBJ1-1 | TRBV3-1/TRBV3-2 | CASSPADRSYTEAFF | TGTGCCAGCAGCCCTGCCGACAGGAGTTACACTGAAGCTTTCTTT
NA | NA | TRBJ1-3 | TRBV4-1 | CASSRAETGISGNTIYF | TGCGCCAGCTCTCGGGCGGAAACAGGCATCTCTGGAAACACCATATATTTT
few | NA | TRBJ2-7 | TRBV5-1 | CASSLGVGGNEQYF | TGCGCCAGCAGCTTGGGGGTGGGAGGAAACGAGCAGTACTTC
NA | NA | TRBJ1-2 | TRBV10-3 | CAISNTPQNYGYTF | TGTGCCATCAGCAACACCCCTCAAAACTATGGCTACACCTTC
NA | TRBD1 | TRBJ1-1 | TRBV6-5 | CASILDRGGTEAFF | TGTGCCAGCATTTTAGACAGGGGAGGCACTGAAGCTTTCTTT
NA | NA | TRBJ2-3 | TRBV29-1 | CSVDGGVADTQYF | TGCAGCGTTGATGGGGGCGTGGCAGATACGCAGTATTTT
NA | NA | TRBJ1-5 | TRBV5-8 | CASSPSVGQPQHF | TGTGCCAGCAGCCCTTCCGTCGGTCAGCCCCAGCATTTT
NA | NA | TRBJ1-1 | TRBV6-5 | CASTPLGAMNTEAFF | TGTGCCAGCACCCCCCTGGGGGCCATGAACACTGAAGCTTTCTTT
NA | NA | TRBJ1-1 | TRBV28 | CASRPPLDSTEAFF | TGTGCCAGCAGACCCCCCTTGGACTCCACTGAAGCTTTCTTT
NA | TRBD1 | TRBJ1-2 | TRBV6-5 | CASTNPGQGVDGYTF | TGTGCCAGCACCAACCCGGGACAGGGGGTAGATGGCTACACCTTC
NA | TRBD1 | TRBJ2-7 | TRBV19 | CASRPGTEYPYEQYF | TGTGCCAGTAGGCCCGGGACAGAGTACCCCTACGAGCAGTACTTC
NA | NA | TRBJ2-5 | TRBV5-1 | CASSFQGGRETQYF | TGCGCCAGCAGCTTTCAAGGGGGTCGGGAGACCCAGTACTTC
once | TRBD1 | TRBJ1-4 | TRBV19 | CASSRPSGTDEKLFF | TGTGCCAGTAGTAGACCCTCCGGGACAGATGAAAAACTGTTTTTT